Shown below are 2 T cell receptor beta chains from a single sample sequenced in a study of T cell repertoires in cytomegalovirus infection (dated by TCRdb to the late 2010s). Sequenced on an Illumina HiSeq 1500. TCRdb reprocessing: public reads trimmed at Q25 with fastp, clones called with MiXCR, in-frame beta chains kept. CDR3 protein sequences are deduplicated, and each keeps its most common genes and DNA. Counted in this sample were about 180,000 distinct CDR3 sequences; 17% of them appeared once. Together, the top ten hold almost 25% of the sample. The sequencing input was CD8+ T cells from PBMCs. All receptors come from a human donor in good health (CMV status not recorded). Some clones in this sample may be carry-over from other donors' samples.

The V call is TRBV7-6, the J call TRBJ2-7, with D uncertain. Germline CDR1 is SGHVS and CDR2 is FNYEAQ. V was shortened by 1 base and J by 6 bases, with 10 bases between the two germline ends. The CDR3 extends over 13 amino acids. CDR3 nucleotide sequence: TGTGCCAGCAGCTTAGGACCCTCGGGCGAGCAGTACTTC. Translated: CASSLGPSGEQYF.

The chain joins TRBV20-1 to TRBJ2-7; 9 bases match TRBD2. The CDR3 loop spans 16 amino acids. The trim removed 5 bases at V and 4 bases at J, leaving 15 bases unmatched. Germline V CDR1 and CDR2: DFQATT, SNEGSKA (reference sequence). CDR3 sequence reads: CSAEPRERGETYEQYF. CDR3 sequence (DNA): TGCAGTGCTGAGCCCCGCGAGCGGGGGGAAACTTACGAGCAGTACTTC.